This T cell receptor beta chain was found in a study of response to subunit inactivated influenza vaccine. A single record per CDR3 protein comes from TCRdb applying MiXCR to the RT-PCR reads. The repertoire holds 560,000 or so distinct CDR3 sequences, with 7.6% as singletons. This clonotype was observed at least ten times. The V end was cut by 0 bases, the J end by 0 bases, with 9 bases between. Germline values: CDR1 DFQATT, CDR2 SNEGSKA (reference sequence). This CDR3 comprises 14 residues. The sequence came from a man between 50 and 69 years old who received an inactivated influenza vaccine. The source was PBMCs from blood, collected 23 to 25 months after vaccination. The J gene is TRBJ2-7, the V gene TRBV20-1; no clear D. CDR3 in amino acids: CSAREQPSSYEQYF. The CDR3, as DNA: TGCAGTGCTAGAGAACAGCCGAGCTCCTACGAGCAGTACTTC.